The present T cell receptor (beta chain) was sequenced within a study of blood T cell repertoires in COVID-19. For the study at large: Material from acute and convalescent COVID-19 was sourced from the United States, Italy and Spain.

Germline V lookup: CDR1 SGHRS, CDR2 YFSETQ. Trimming took off 0 bases at V and 7 bases at J, with 14 bases between the two ends. This CDR3 is built from 15 residues. Method: immunoSEQ multiplex PCR; TCRdb's copy keeps in-frame clones and lacks some. The sample shows about 82,000 clones, roughly four fifths of them seen only once. The source of this sequence is a man aged 50-59 years with active or convalescent COVID-19. Sequenced input: peripheral blood. This sequence joins TRBV5-1 and TRBJ1-5; possible D gene TRBD1, 6 bases. The CDR3 region has the DNA TGCGCCAGCAGCTTGGAGGGGGGAGGGAAACAGCCCCAGCATTTT. As protein: CASSLEGGGKQPQHF.